The rows below give T cell receptor beta chains drawn from one sample of a study of cytomegalovirus exposure and HLA in healthy donors. TCRdb's copy holds only in-frame clones and misses some; the assay was immunoSEQ multiplex PCR. This repertoire shows around 190,000 clones, 9.5% found once; its top ten account for 1% to 1.5%. Source material: PBMCs. Every receptor here comes from a woman in her 30s in good health and CMV-seropositive. CDR3s include the opening cysteine and the closing phenylalanine or tryptophan. Each record gives: D gene, J gene, V gene, clone size, CDR3 DNA, CDR3 protein. D genes are given only for firm matches. The listing skips clone size in some rows; elsewhere it reads once, few, many or a size class.

D: .; J: TRBJ1-2; V: TRBV7-2; size: .; DNA: TGTGCCAGCAGCCCTGACCGGAGAGACTATGGCTACACCTTC; CDR3: CASSPDRRDYGYTF
D: TRBD2; J: TRBJ2-2; V: TRBV29-1; size: .; DNA: TGCAGCGTTGAGGCTAGCGGGAGGGGGGGCACCGGGGAGCTGTTTTTT; CDR3: CSVEASGRGGTGELFF
D: .; J: TRBJ1-2; V: TRBV2; size: .; DNA: TGTGCCAGCAGTGAAGGAGTTGGACAGCTTAACTATGGCTACACCTTC; CDR3: CASSEGVGQLNYGYTF
D: .; J: TRBJ2-5; V: TRBV30; size: once; DNA: TGTGCCTGGAGCGCTAGAGGCCAAGAGACCCAGTACTTC; CDR3: CAWSARGQETQYF
D: TRBD2; J: TRBJ2-7; V: TRBV6-1; size: .; DNA: TGTGCCAGCAGTGAAGTGGTAGCGGGAGCGCCCTACGAGCAGTACTTC; CDR3: CASSEVVAGAPYEQYF
D: .; J: TRBJ1-1; V: TRBV19; size: .; DNA: TGTGCCAGTGGCGAAGCTTCCGGGGAAACTGAAGCTTTCTTT; CDR3: CASGEASGETEAFF
D: TRBD1; J: TRBJ2-7; V: TRBV15; size: .; DNA: TGTGCCACCAGCAGGACTCAGGGGGCGGGAGAGCAGTACTTC; CDR3: CATSRTQGAGEQYF
D: .; J: TRBJ2-1; V: TRBV5-4; size: few; DNA: TGTGCCAGCAGCTTGGACGGGAACTCCTACAATGAGCAGTTCTTC; CDR3: CASSLDGNSYNEQFF
D: TRBD2; J: TRBJ2-5; V: TRBV7-8; size: .; DNA: TGTGCCAGCAGCTTGACTAGCGGGAGAATGGAGACCCAGTACTTC; CDR3: CASSLTSGRMETQYF
D: TRBD1; J: TRBJ1-2; V: TRBV10-3; size: .; DNA: TGTGCCATCAGTGAGTCAAGGACAGGGGACTATGGCTACACCTTC; CDR3: CAISESRTGDYGYTF
D: .; J: TRBJ2-1; V: TRBV27; size: .; DNA: TGTGCCAGCAGTTTCTCAGGGCTCGAGGCTATGTACAATGAGCAGTTCTTC; CDR3: CASSFSGLEAMYNEQFF
D: TRBD2; J: TRBJ2-2; V: TRBV5-4; size: few; DNA: TGTGCCAGCAGCTTGGTTGGGCTAGCGGGCCACACCGGGGAGCTGTTTTTT; CDR3: CASSLVGLAGHTGELFF
D: TRBD1; J: TRBJ1-5; V: TRBV5-8; size: few; DNA: TGTGCCAGCAGCTCGGGACAGGGGAGGTGGCAGCCCCAGCATTTT; CDR3: CASSSGQGRWQPQHF
D: .; J: TRBJ1-1; V: TRBV19; size: .; DNA: TGTGCCAGTAGTATAGCCCCGACAGTGAACACTGAAGCTTTCTTT; CDR3: CASSIAPTVNTEAFF
D: TRBD2; J: TRBJ2-2; V: TRBV7-2; size: .; DNA: TGTGCCAGCAGCCTATCGAGGGGGGCGGGAGGCGGGGACACCGGGGAGCTGTTTTTT; CDR3: CASSLSRGAGGGDTGELFF
D: .; J: TRBJ1-5; V: TRBV30; size: .; DNA: TGTGCCTGGAGTCGGGAGGGGCTTTATAGCAATCAGCCCCAGCATTTT; CDR3: CAWSREGLYSNQPQHF
D: .; J: TRBJ2-3; V: TRBV15; size: few; DNA: TGTGCCACCAGCCCCCAAGGAGGTGATACGCAGTATTTT; CDR3: CATSPQGGDTQYF
D: .; J: TRBJ2-1; V: TRBV5-1; size: many; DNA: TGCGCCAGCAAGGAGAGTTCCTACAATGAGCAGTTCTTC; CDR3: CASKESSYNEQFF
D: .; J: TRBJ2-7; V: TRBV2; size: few; DNA: TGTGCCAGCAGGGACACAGGGCTTTACGAGCAGTACTTC; CDR3: CASRDTGLYEQYF
D: .; J: TRBJ2-3; V: TRBV7-2; size: .; DNA: TGTGCCAGCAGCTTCAGTGGGGCTAGCACAGATACGCAGTATTTT; CDR3: CASSFSGASTDTQYF
D: .; J: TRBJ1-1; V: TRBV7-6; size: few; DNA: TGTGCCAGCAGCTTAGGACAGTTCACCGGGGGGACTGAAGCTTTCTTT; CDR3: CASSLGQFTGGTEAFF
D: TRBD2; J: TRBJ2-2; V: TRBV10-3; size: few; DNA: TGTGCCATCAGTGAGCCGGGACTAGCGGCTTCGACCGGGGAGCTGTTTTTT; CDR3: CAISEPGLAASTGELFF
D: TRBD2; J: TRBJ2-1; V: TRBV27; size: .; DNA: TGTGCCAGCTCCCGTAGCGGGAGCTCCTACAATGAGCAGTTCTTC; CDR3: CASSRSGSSYNEQFF
D: .; J: TRBJ2-3; V: TRBV6-1; size: .; DNA: TGTGCCAGCAGACAAGGGGTAGATACGCAGTATTTT; CDR3: CASRQGVDTQYF
D: .; J: TRBJ1-2; V: TRBV5-1; size: .; DNA: TGCGCCAGCAGCTTGGACAGTTCCTCTAACTATGGCTACACCTTC; CDR3: CASSLDSSSNYGYTF
D: .; J: TRBJ2-7; V: TRBV5-4; size: .; DNA: TGTGCCAGCAGCTTGGCCCGGGGGGCATACGAGCAGTACTTC; CDR3: CASSLARGAYEQYF
D: .; J: TRBJ2-5; V: TRBV5-4; size: .; DNA: TGTGCCAGCAGCTTGGGAGTTACCGAAGAGACCCAGTACTTC; CDR3: CASSLGVTEETQYF
D: TRBD1; J: TRBJ1-3; V: TRBV18; size: .; DNA: TGTGCCAGCTCACCCCCGGGACAGGGTTTCTACTCTGGAAACACCATATATTTT; CDR3: CASSPPGQGFYSGNTIYF
D: TRBD1; J: TRBJ1-2; V: TRBV2; size: .; DNA: TGTGCCAGCAGCCCCGTATCCCGAGACAGGGGCTCAGGGTATGGCTACACCTTC; CDR3: CASSPVSRDRGSGYGYTF
D: .; J: TRBJ2-7; V: TRBV11-2; size: few; DNA: TGTGCCAGCAGCACATGGCGGGAAAAGACTAAGAACGAGCAGTACTTC; CDR3: CASSTWREKTKNEQYF
D: .; J: TRBJ2-2; V: TRBV7-9; size: few; DNA: TGTGCCAGCAGCTTAGCCCTTAACACCGGGGAGCTGTTTTTT; CDR3: CASSLALNTGELFF
D: .; J: TRBJ1-1; V: TRBV5-1; size: .; DNA: TGCGCCAGCAGCTTGATGCCAGGAACTGAAGCTTTCTTT; CDR3: CASSLMPGTEAFF
D: .; J: TRBJ1-6; V: TRBV29-1; size: few; DNA: TGCAGCGTAAAGCAGGGGTCCTATAATTCACCCCTCCACTTT; CDR3: CSVKQGSYNSPLHF
D: .; J: TRBJ2-1; V: TRBV29-1; size: few; DNA: TGCAGCGTTGGAGGGGAGGGGGGCGCCGGCAATGAGCAGTTCTTC; CDR3: CSVGGEGGAGNEQFF
D: .; J: TRBJ2-3; V: TRBV7-2; size: .; DNA: TGTGCCAGCAGCCCACGGGCGGGAACAGATACGCAGTATTTT; CDR3: CASSPRAGTDTQYF
D: TRBD2; J: TRBJ2-7; V: TRBV7-2; size: .; DNA: TGTGCCAGCAGCCTCACGCAGCGGGAAAGGCTGTACTTC; CDR3: CASSLTQRERLYF
D: TRBD2; J: TRBJ2-1; V: TRBV7-9; size: once; DNA: TGTGCCAGCAGCTCATATCTAGCGGGATGGGGTGAGCAGTTCTTC; CDR3: CASSSYLAGWGEQFF
D: .; J: TRBJ1-1; V: TRBV4-1; size: .; DNA: TGCGCCAGCAGCCACGGACGGGGGGAGGGCAGCGCTGAAGCTTTCTTT; CDR3: CASSHGRGEGSAEAFF
D: .; J: TRBJ1-2; V: TRBV29-1; size: few; DNA: TGCAGCGTGGGGTTGGGGCAGGCTCGCGGCTACACCTTC; CDR3: CSVGLGQARGYTF
D: .; J: TRBJ2-5; V: TRBV7-2; size: .; DNA: TGTGCCAGCAGCGTGGGGTGGGTCGGGGCCCAGTACTTC; CDR3: CASSVGWVGAQYF
D: TRBD2; J: TRBJ2-1; V: TRBV10-3; size: .; DNA: TGTGCCATCAGTAGGACTAGCGGGGAAGACAATGAGCAGTTCTTC; CDR3: CAISRTSGEDNEQFF
D: TRBD1; J: TRBJ1-5; V: TRBV11-3; size: few; DNA: TGTGCCAGCAGCTTAGGAACAGGGGCCAGCAATCAGCCCCAGCATTTT; CDR3: CASSLGTGASNQPQHF
D: TRBD1; J: TRBJ2-7; V: TRBV5-1; size: .; DNA: TGCGCCAGCAACCTAGGGACAGGGGGCGAGCAGTACTTC; CDR3: CASNLGTGGEQYF
D: .; J: TRBJ1-5; V: TRBV7-2; size: few; DNA: TGTGCCAGCAGCTTAGTATCGGGGAGCAATCAGCCCCAGCATTTT; CDR3: CASSLVSGSNQPQHF
D: .; J: TRBJ2-5; V: TRBV6-1; size: .; DNA: TGTGCCAGCAGCGAGGGTCCGAAGACCCAGTACTTC; CDR3: CASSEGPKTQYF
D: .; J: TRBJ1-1; V: TRBV18; size: few; DNA: TGTGCCAGCTCACCAACCAGGGAAGGAGCCACTGAAGCTTTCTTT; CDR3: CASSPTREGATEAFF
D: .; J: TRBJ1-2; V: TRBV4-1; size: .; DNA: TGCGCCAGCAGCTTAGGGGGAACGTATGGCTACACCTTC; CDR3: CASSLGGTYGYTF
D: .; J: TRBJ2-7; V: TRBV6-6; size: .; DNA: TGTGCCAGCAGCCAGATCTCCTACGAGCAGTACTTC; CDR3: CASSQISYEQYF
D: TRBD1; J: TRBJ2-7; V: TRBV6-1; size: .; DNA: TGTGCCAGCATTTGGACAGGGAAACCCATCGAGCAGTACTTC; CDR3: CASIWTGKPIEQYF
D: TRBD2; J: TRBJ2-1; V: TRBV7-9; size: .; DNA: TGTGCCAGCAGCCCGACTAGCGGTCCGTACAATGAGCAGTTCTTC; CDR3: CASSPTSGPYNEQFF